The TCR beta chain described here comes from a study of T cell responses to AZD1222 COVID-19 vaccine. Notes on the study in general: Compared with day 0, the breadth and depth of the Spike-specific TCR repertoire rose significantly after two doses of AZD1222. Donor demographics were predominantly white British with a female majority; clonal diversity may be underestimated.

The junction had 8 bases not matched to a gene; V was cut back by 1 base and J by 4 bases. CDR3 length: 17 amino acids. Per the germline V gene, CDR1 is SEHNR and CDR2 is FQNEAQ (reference sequence). Clones were sequenced by immunoSEQ multiplex PCR, and TCRdb holds only the in-frame ones, with some missing. The sample shows some 120,000 clones, 80% to 95% of them seen only once. Comments on this clone: Its antigen is unknown.

The J gene is TRBJ2-5, the V gene TRBV7-9; TRBD1 aligns across 11 bases. The source of this sequence is an adult who received the MenACWY meningococcal vaccine as a control. The sample was peripheral blood, taken 28 days after the second dose of the MenACWY control vaccine. The CDR3 nucleotides read TGTGCCAGCAGCTTAGGGTCCGGGACAGGGGGAGGAGAGACCCAGTACTTC. Its protein product is CASSLGSGTGGGETQYF.